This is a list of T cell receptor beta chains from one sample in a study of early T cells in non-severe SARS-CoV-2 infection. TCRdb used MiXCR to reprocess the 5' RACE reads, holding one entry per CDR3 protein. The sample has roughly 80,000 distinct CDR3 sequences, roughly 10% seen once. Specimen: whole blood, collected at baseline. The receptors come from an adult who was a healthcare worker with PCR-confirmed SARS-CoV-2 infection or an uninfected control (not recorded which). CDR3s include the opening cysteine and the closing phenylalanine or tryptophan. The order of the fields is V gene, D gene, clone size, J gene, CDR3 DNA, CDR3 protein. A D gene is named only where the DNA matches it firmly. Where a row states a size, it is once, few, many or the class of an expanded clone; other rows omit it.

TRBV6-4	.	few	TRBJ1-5	TGTGCCAGCAGTGACAGGGATGGTCAGCCCCAGCATTTT	CASSDRDGQPQHF
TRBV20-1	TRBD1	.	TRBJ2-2	TGCAGTGCTAGGGACAGGGGGAACACCGGGGAGCTGTTTTTT	CSARDRGNTGELFF
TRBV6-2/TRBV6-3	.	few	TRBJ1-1	TGTGCCAGCAGTTACTCCGCGGGCCCACTGAACACTGAAGCTTTCTTT	CASSYSAGPLNTEAFF
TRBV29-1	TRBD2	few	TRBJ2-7	TGCAGCGTTGCTTTCGTTGGGGAGGGCGAGCAGTACTTC	CSVAFVGEGEQYF
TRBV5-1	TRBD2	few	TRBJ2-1	TGCGCCAGCAGCCCCCCGAGCGGGGGGGCTGAGCAGTTCTTC	CASSPPSGGAEQFF
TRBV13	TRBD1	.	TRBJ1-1	TGTGCCAGCAGCGAGGACAGGGGGGCGGCCACTGAAGCTTTCTTT	CASSEDRGAATEAFF
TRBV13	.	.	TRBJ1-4	TGTGCCAGCAGTCCGCAGGGAAACCGAGACGAAAAACTGTTTTTT	CASSPQGNRDEKLFF
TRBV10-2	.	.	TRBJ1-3	TGCGCCAGCGGCCCGGCGGGAGGGCCCTCTGGAAACACCATATATTTT	CASGPAGGPSGNTIYF
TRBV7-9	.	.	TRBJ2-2	TGTGCCAGCGGAGGAGACGTCGGGGAGCTGTTTTTT	CASGGDVGELFF
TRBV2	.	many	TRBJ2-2	TGTGCCAGCAGAGCCATTGACAGCTACGGGGAGCTGTTTTTT	CASRAIDSYGELFF
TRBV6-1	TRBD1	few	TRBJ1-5	TGTGCCAGCAGTGAGATCGACAGGGGGCGAGATCAGCCCCAGCATTTT	CASSEIDRGRDQPQHF
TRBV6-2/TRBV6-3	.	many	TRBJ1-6	TGTGCCAGCAGTTACTCGCGGCAGCTAAATTCACCCCTCCACTTT	CASSYSRQLNSPLHF
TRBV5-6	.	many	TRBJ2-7	TGTGCCAGCAGCTTGGTATTAGGAGGTGGAGTCTACGAGCAGTACTTC	CASSLVLGGGVYEQYF
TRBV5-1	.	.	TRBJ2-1	TGCGCCAGCAGCTTGGGAGGGAACGCCGGTAATGAGCAGTTCTTC	CASSLGGNAGNEQFF
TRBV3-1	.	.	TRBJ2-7	TGTGCCAGCAGCCAAGGCTTGGGGGGCGAGCAGTACTTC	CASSQGLGGEQYF
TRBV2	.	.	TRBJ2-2	TGTGCCAGCAACGGCGGGGCGAACACCGGGGAGCTGTTTTTT	CASNGGANTGELFF
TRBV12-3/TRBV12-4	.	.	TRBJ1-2	TGTGCCAGCAGTCCCGAAGAGGAAAGATCGGGTGGCTACACCTTC	CASSPEEERSGGYTF
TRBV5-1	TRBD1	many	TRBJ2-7	TGCGCCAGCAGACGAACAGGGGACGAGCAGTACTTC	CASRRTGDEQYF
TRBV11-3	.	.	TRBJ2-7	TGTGCCAGCAGCTTAGGATCCGGCTCCTACGAGCAGTACTTC	CASSLGSGSYEQYF
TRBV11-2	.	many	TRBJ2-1	TGTGCAACTACATATACCCCTTATACCTACAATGAGCAGTTCTTC	CATTYTPYTYNEQFF
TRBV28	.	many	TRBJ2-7	TGTGCCAGCACAGGCCCACTAAGAGGGTACGAGCAGTACTTC	CASTGPLRGYEQYF
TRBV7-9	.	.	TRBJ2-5	TGTGCCAGCAGCTTCCCCAGAGAAGAGACCCAGTACTTC	CASSFPREETQYF
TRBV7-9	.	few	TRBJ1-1	TGTGCCAGCAGCGGGGCAAGCACTGAAGCTTTCTTT	CASSGASTEAFF
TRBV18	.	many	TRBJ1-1	TGTGCCAGCTCACCACGGTTTACGCGCCGCTTACCCGGTGGAAAGAGGAGTAACACTGAAGCTTTCTTT	CASSPRFTRRLPGGKRSNTEAFF
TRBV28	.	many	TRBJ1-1	TGTGCCAGCAGTTTCCTACAAGGGAACACTGAAGCTTTCTTT	CASSFLQGNTEAFF
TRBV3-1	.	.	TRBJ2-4	TGTGCCAGCAGCCCAGTCAGGTTTGGGGAGGCCAAAAACATTCAGTACTTC	CASSPVRFGEAKNIQYF
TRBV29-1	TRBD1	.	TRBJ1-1	TGCAGCGTGGGACAGGGAGGCACTGAAGCTTTCTTT	CSVGQGGTEAFF
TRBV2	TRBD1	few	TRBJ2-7	TGTGCCAGCACCGAACGGGGACAGAGATACGAGCAGTACTTC	CASTERGQRYEQYF
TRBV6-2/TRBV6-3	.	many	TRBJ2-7	TGTGCCAGCAACCAGGGGTCCGAGCAGTACTTC	CASNQGSEQYF
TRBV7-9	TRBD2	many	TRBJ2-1	TGTGCCAGCAGCTTTCTAGCGGGGGTATTCAATGAGCAGTTCTTC	CASSFLAGVFNEQFF
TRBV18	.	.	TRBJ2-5	TGTGCCAGCTCAACGGACGGCTACCAAGAGACCCAGTACTTC	CASSTDGYQETQYF
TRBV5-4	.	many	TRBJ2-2	TGTGCCAGCAGCTTGGCCGGCCGTACCGGGGAGCTGTTTTTT	CASSLAGRTGELFF
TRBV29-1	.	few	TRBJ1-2	TGCAGCGTTCGAGAGACAGTCTATGGCTACACCTTC	CSVRETVYGYTF
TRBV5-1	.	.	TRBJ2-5	TGCGCCAGCAGCTTGGTCCCCGGAATCCAAGAGACCCAGTACTTC	CASSLVPGIQETQYF
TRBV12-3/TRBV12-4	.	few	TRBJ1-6	TGTGCCAGCAGTTCGAGGAGGTCGGGGGGAAAGGATTCACCCCTCCACTTT	CASSSRRSGGKDSPLHF
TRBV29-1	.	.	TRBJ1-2	TGCAGCGTTGTAGAAGGCCACACCTTC	CSVVEGHTF
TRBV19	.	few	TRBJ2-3	TGTGCCAGTAGTATTGTAGCCGCAGGAGATACGCAGTATTTT	CASSIVAAGDTQYF
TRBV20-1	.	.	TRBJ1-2	TGCAGTGCTAGAGACGGGGGACTCAGTGGCTACACCTTC	CSARDGGLSGYTF
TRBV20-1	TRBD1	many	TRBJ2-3	TGCAGTGCTAGAGATCGGGAGGACAGGGGGCGCCGAAATACGCAGTATTTT	CSARDREDRGRRNTQYF
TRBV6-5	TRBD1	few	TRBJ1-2	TGTGCCAGCAGTTCCCCGGCGGAGGGGGCACATGGCTACACCTTC	CASSSPAEGAHGYTF
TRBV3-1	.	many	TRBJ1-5	TGTGCCAGCAGCCAAAGAGGACGGGGTCAGCCCCAGCATTTT	CASSQRGRGQPQHF
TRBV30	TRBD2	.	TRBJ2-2	TGTGCCTGGAGCCTACTACTAGCGGGGGACACCGGGGAGCTGTTTTTT	CAWSLLLAGDTGELFF
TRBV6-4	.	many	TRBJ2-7	TGTGCCAGCAGTGACTCGAGGGGTTCGAACTACGAGCAGTACTTC	CASSDSRGSNYEQYF